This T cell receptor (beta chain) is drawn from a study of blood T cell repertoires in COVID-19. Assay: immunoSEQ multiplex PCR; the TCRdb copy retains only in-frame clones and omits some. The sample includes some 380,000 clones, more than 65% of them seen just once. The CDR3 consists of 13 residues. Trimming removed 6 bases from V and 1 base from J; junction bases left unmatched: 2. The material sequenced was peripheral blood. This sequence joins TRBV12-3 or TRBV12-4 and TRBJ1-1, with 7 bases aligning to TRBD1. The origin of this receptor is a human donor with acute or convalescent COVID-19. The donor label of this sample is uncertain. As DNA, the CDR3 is TGTGCCAGCAGAGGGACAGCGAACACTGAAGCTTTCTTT. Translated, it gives CASRGTANTEAFF.